A single sample gave rise to the 19 T cell receptor beta chains below, sequenced in a study of siplizumab effects on memory and regulatory T cells. The repertoire was sequenced with immunoSEQ multiplex PCR; TCRdb's copy has only in-frame clones and lacks some. The table lists 90,000 to 95,000 clones, roughly 93% of them singletons, with approximately 5.9% in the top ten. What was sequenced was CD8+ T cells sorted from blood. The source of these receptors is a human donor in good health.

The chain has TRBV19 and TRBJ2-7, with D perhaps given as TRBD1 or TRBD2 (5 bases each). Germline lookup yields CDR1 LNHDA and CDR2 SQIVND (reference sequence). The CDR3 consists of 20 residues. V dropped 5 bases and J dropped 6 bases, with 35 bases sitting between them. CDR3 nucleotide sequence: TGTGCCAGTAGTCTCAAACCGGGACCCACTGCAGAGCGTCACCGTGGCGAGCAGTACTTC. Protein product: CASSLKPGPTAERHRGEQYF.

The V gene is TRBV4-1, the J gene TRBJ2-7; 10 bases map to TRBD1. V dropped 0 bases and J dropped 4; count of bases not matched to a gene: 9. Germline assignment: CDR1 MGHRA and CDR2 YSYEKL. The CDR3 sequence is 17 residues long. CDR3 sequence (DNA): TGCGCCAGCAGCCAAGATCCCCCAGACAGGGGGCTTTACGAGCAGTACTTC. As protein: CASSQDPPDRGLYEQYF.

The CDR3 DNA is TGTGCCAGCAGCCAAGGGGTAGCGGGGGCTTACGAGCAGTACTTC. Its protein product is CASSQGVAGAYEQYF. The chain uses TRBV14 and TRBJ2-7; 9 positions agree with TRBD2. CDR1 is SGHDN, CDR2 FVKESK, per germline. This CDR3 spans 15 amino acids. V lost 1 base and J lost 4; bases outside the gene matches: 5.

The chain is built from TRBV6-6 and TRBJ2-5; TRBD2 agrees at 7 bases. This CDR3 spans 16 amino acids. V lost 9 bases and J lost 2; bases outside the gene matches: 15. Germline-derived CDR1 and CDR2 are MNHNY and SVGAGI (reference sequence). Here the CDR3 reads CASTPPAGVGQETQYF. As DNA, the CDR3 is TGTGCCAGTACTCCCCCGGCGGGGGTGGGGCAAGAGACCCAGTACTTC.

The chain employs TRBV4-1 and TRBJ1-2, with unresolved D. Germline-derived CDR1 and CDR2 are MGHRA and YSYEKL. This CDR3 has 15 residues. V was cut by 1 base and J by 4 bases, with 13 bases left in between. The CDR3 region has the DNA TGCGCCAGCAGCCAAGCTGAGACTGACGTCTATGGCTACACCTTC. Translation: CASSQAETDVYGYTF.

V and J are TRBV30 and TRBJ2-5; weak D call: TRBD2 (5 bases). CDR1 and CDR2 (germline): GTSNPN, SVGIG (reference sequence). Trimming removed 0 bases from V and 4 bases from J, with 15 bases in between. The CDR3 runs 15 residues. CDR3 in amino acids: CAWSVRLSVSETQYF. CDR3 in DNA: TGTGCCTGGAGTGTACGACTATCGGTCTCAGAGACCCAGTACTTC.

This sequence joins TRBV4-1 and TRBJ2-7; 8 bases agree with TRBD2. This CDR3 is 16 amino acids long. Germline-derived CDR1 and CDR2 are MGHRA and YSYEKL. Trimming took 1 base from V and 2 from J; bases not matched to a gene: 7. The CDR3 is CASSQGTGLAPYEQYF. Here the CDR3 DNA reads TGCGCCAGCAGCCAAGGAACCGGACTAGCTCCCTACGAGCAGTACTTC.

The genes are TRBV14 and TRBJ2-7, with 8 bases lining up with TRBD2. The V gene end was trimmed by 1 base and the J gene end by 4 bases; junction bases not matched to a gene: 0. CDR1 and CDR2 from the germline V gene are SGHDN and FVKESK. CDR3 length: 13 amino acids. CDR3 sequence reads: CASSQGLAYEQYF. The CDR3 region has the DNA TGTGCCAGCAGCCAAGGACTAGCGTACGAGCAGTACTTC.

V is TRBV27 and J is TRBJ2-1; 7 bases match TRBD2. The germline V gene encodes CDR1 MNHEY and CDR2 SMNVEV (reference sequence). The CDR3 extends over 16 amino acids. Trimming cost V 0 bases and J 3 bases; bases outside gene matches: 5. CDR3 protein: CASSLSGGDHYNEQFF. CDR3 sequence (DNA): TGTGCCAGCAGTTTATCGGGGGGGGATCACTACAATGAGCAGTTCTTC.

CDR3 sequence: CASSYSTGYTEAFF. In nucleotides, the CDR3 is TGTGCCAGCAGTTACTCGACAGGGTACACTGAAGCTTTCTTT. The chain couples TRBV6-5 to TRBJ1-1, with TRBD1 identical over 7 bases. With V trimmed by 0 bases and J by 3 bases, 1 base remained unmatched. Germline CDR1 reads MNHEY; CDR2 reads SVGAGI. The CDR3 totals 14 residues.

The J gene is TRBJ2-7, the V gene TRBV19, with D possibly TRBD1 on 6 matching bases. Trimming shortened V by 6 bases and J by 5 bases, and 20 bases separated the two germline ends. The CDR3 loop spans 15 amino acids. Germline values: CDR1 LNHDA, CDR2 SQIVND (reference sequence). CDR3 sequence reads: CASSPTGSAWDEQYF. Here the CDR3 DNA reads TGTGCCAGTAGCCCTACAGGGTCGGCTTGGGACGAGCAGTACTTC. Full variable domain (outside the CDR3, taken from reference TRBV19 and TRBJ2-7): DGGITQSPKYLFRKEGQNVTLSCEQNLNHDAMYWYRQDPGQGLRLIYYSQIVNDFQKGDIAEGYSVSREKKESFPLTVTSAQKNPTAFYLCASSPTGSAWDEQYFGPGTRLTVT.

The genes are TRBV5-1 and TRBJ1-5; D not resolved. The CDR3 sequence is 15 residues long. Looked up from germline, CDR1 is SGHRS and CDR2 is YFSETQ. The V and J ends lost 0 bases and 0 bases respectively, with 7 bases between them. In DNA, the CDR3 is TGCGCCAGCAGCTTGGGAGAGAATAGCAATCAGCCCCAGCATTTT. This gives the protein CASSLGENSNQPQHF.

The chain uses TRBV27 and TRBJ2-1; 11 bases line up with TRBD2. V gave up 5 bases and J gave up 9 bases; unmatched junction bases: 9. The germline gives CDR1 MNHEY, CDR2 SMNVEV (reference sequence). There are 15 residues in the CDR3. DNA for the CDR3: TGTGCCAGCAGTATATATAGCGGGGGGGCCGGTGAGCAGTTCTTC. This gives the protein CASSIYSGGAGEQFF.

The V and J genes are TRBV5-1 and TRBJ2-7; possible D gene TRBD1, 6 bases. CDR3 length: 15 residues. Germline CDR1 SGHRS, CDR2 YFSETQ. The V end lost 0 bases, the J end lost 0 bases, and 10 bases lay between the germline ends. In nucleotides, the CDR3 is TGCGCCAGCAGCTTGGGGACAGAGAGCTCCTACGAGCAGTACTTC. Translated: CASSLGTESSYEQYF.

This clone was seen only once. The V call is TRBV5-4, the J call TRBJ1-3, with D unresolved. The CDR3 is made up of 13 amino acids. Between the trimmed V and J ends, which lost 3 bases and 2 bases, there was a span of 6 bases. Looked up from germline, CDR1 is SGHNT and CDR2 is YYREEE (reference sequence). The CDR3 region is CASSWETGNTIYF. The CDR3 coding sequence is TGTGCCAGCAGCTGGGAGACTGGAAACACCATATATTTT.

The chain couples TRBV30 to TRBJ1-1, with no clear D. The germline CDR1 and CDR2 sequences are GTSNPN and SVGIG (reference sequence). The CDR3 loop spans 13 amino acids. The germline V and J ends were trimmed by 0 bases and 0 bases, with 5 bases remaining between them. The CDR3 region has the DNA TGTGCCTGGAGTGTAGCCCTGAACACTGAAGCTTTCTTT. Protein sequence: CAWSVALNTEAFF. The whole variable domain, remainder taken from reference TRBV30 and TRBJ1-1, is SQTIHQWPATLVQPVGSPLSLECTVEGTSNPNLYWYRQAAGRGLQLLFYSVGIGQISSEVPQNLSASRPQDRQFILSSKKLLLSDSGFYLCAWSVALNTEAFFGQGTRLTVV.

This chain uses TRBV7-3 with TRBJ1-1; D remains ambiguous. The CDR3 extends over 14 amino acids. V was pared by 1 base and J by 1 base, with 7 bases between. Germline lookup yields CDR1 SGHTA and CDR2 FQGTGA. The CDR3 nucleotides read TGTGCCAGCAGCTTAAATAGGGAGAACACTGAAGCTTTCTTT. It codes for CASSLNRENTEAFF.

The rearrangement uses TRBV10-2 and TRBJ2-5, with no clear D. The V end was cut by 10 bases, the J end by 2 bases, with 17 bases between. Germline CDR1 reads WSHSY; CDR2 reads SAAADI. This CDR3 spans 14 amino acids. DNA of the CDR3: TGCGCCACCTTCGATTCGCGAACGCAAGAGACCCAGTACTTC. It translates to CATFDSRTQETQYF.

This chain uses TRBV11-3 with TRBJ1-5, with a weak D call TRBD1 (5 bases). CDR1 and CDR2 (germline): SGHNT, YENEEA. V was trimmed by 1 base and J by 2 bases, leaving 21 bases between them. The CDR3 length is 19 residues. In DNA form, the CDR3 reads TGTGCCAGCAGCTTAGGGGGGTGGTTGCTCTTACGTGGCAATCAGCCCCAGCATTTT. Protein: CASSLGGWLLLRGNQPQHF.